Each of the 32 T cell receptor beta chains below was sequenced from the same sample in a study of T cells in Graves' hyperthyroidism and ophthalmopathy. Template material for amplifying TCR beta CDR3 regions consisted of RNA transcripts. The HTBI set primed first-round TCR CDR3 RT-PCR. TCRdb reprocessed the multiplex PCR reads with MiXCR, giving one entry per CDR3 protein. The data hold about 380,000 distinct CDR3 sequences, with around 14% observed a single time. What was sequenced was blood. The receptor set was obtained from a woman aged 60-70 years with Graves' hyperthyroidism.

At least ten counts were recorded for this clonotype. The chain employs TRBV2 and TRBJ1-1; D possibly corresponds to TRBD1 (6 bases). Germline V gene lookup returns CDR1 SNHLY and CDR2 FYNNEI. CDR3 length: 14 residues. Trimming pared 4 bases from V and 11 bases from J, leaving 20 bases between. CDR3 nucleotide sequence: TGTGCCAGCAGTGTTGCGCCCGGGGGCAGGGAGGCTTTCTTT. It encodes CASSVAPGGREAFF. The full variable domain, in which reference TRBV2 and TRBJ1-1 provide the parts outside the CDR3, is EPEVTQTPSHQVTQMGQEVILRCVPISNHLYFYWYRQILGQKVEFLVSFYNNEISEKSEIFDDQFSVERPDGSNFTLKIRSTKLEDSAMYFCASSVAPGGREAFFGQGTRLTVV.

This clonotype has only a few counts. This chain uses TRBV15 with TRBJ2-3; TRBD1 matches at 9 bases. The CDR3 loop spans 17 amino acids. Germline V gene lookup returns CDR1 LNHNV and CDR2 YYDKDF (reference sequence). The V segment lost 3 bases and the J segment 2 bases; nucleotides outside the gene matches: 9. The CDR3 bases are TGTGCCACCAGCAGGGACCTACAGGGGGCTCTCACAGATACGCAGTATTTT. Encoded protein: CATSRDLQGALTDTQYF.

This clonotype occurred many times. This clone may be a read error of a much larger clone one base away. This rearrangement joins TRBV7-2 to TRBJ2-3; D unresolved. V lost 2 bases to trimming and J lost 2 bases, with 2 bases between them. The CDR3 extends over 12 amino acids. In germline, CDR1 is SGHTA, CDR2 FQGNSA. The CDR3 sequence is CASSLFTDTQYF. The CDR3, as DNA: TGTGCCAGCAGCTTATTCACAGATACGCAGTATTTT.

This clonotype has a single count. Possible read error: a much larger clone is one base away. V and J are TRBV29-1 and TRBJ1-1; the D is unclear. V shed 7 bases and J shed 6 bases, with 18 bases lying between them. The length of the CDR3 is 13 residues. The germline V gene has CDR1 SQVTM and CDR2 ANQGSEA. The CDR3 bases are TGCAGCGCCCAAGCCCTTTCAGTGCCTGAAGCTTTCTTT. This translates into CSAQALSVPEAFF. The full variable domain, completed using reference TRBV29-1 and TRBJ1-1, is SAVISQKPSRDICQRGTSLTIQCQVDSQVTMMFWYRQQPGQSLTLIATANQGSEATYESGFVIDKFPISRPNLTFSTLTVSNMSPEDSSIYLCSAQALSVPEAFFGQGTRLTVV.

This clonotype was counted ten times or more. V is TRBV28 and J is TRBJ1-2; D is perhaps TRBD1 (6 bases). Germline V lookup: CDR1 MDHEN, CDR2 SYDVKM. The CDR3 is 16 residues long. Trimming stripped 5 bases from V and 5 bases from J, with 21 bases between. The CDR3 DNA follows: TGTGCCAGCAGTCAGGACTGGGGGGGCAGGGGTTATGGCTACACCTTC. As protein: CASSQDWGGRGYGYTF.

There are many counts of this clonotype. The chain is built from TRBV2 and TRBJ2-3, with TRBD2 matching 11 bases. The CDR3 covers 16 residues. V lost 4 bases to trimming and J lost 2 bases; unmatched junction nucleotides: 5. Germline CDR1 reads SNHLY; CDR2 reads FYNNEI. The CDR3 DNA is TGTGCCAGCAGTGCAGGACTAGCGGGTTTCACAGATACGCAGTATTTT. Protein: CASSAGLAGFTDTQYF.

This clonotype was observed a few times. This sequence joins TRBV19 and TRBJ1-5; TRBD1 agrees at 7 bases. The V gene end was trimmed by 10 bases and the J gene end by 2 bases; junction bases not matched to a gene: 8. This CDR3 has 14 residues. Germline CDR1 and CDR2: LNHDA and SQIVND (reference sequence). Here the CDR3 reads CATSTGTGNQPQHF. In DNA form, the CDR3 reads TGTGCCACCTCGACAGGGACGGGCAATCAGCCCCAGCATTTT.

This clonotype was picked up many times. This rearrangement joins TRBV28 to TRBJ1-1; D may be TRBD1 (5 bases). V shed 3 bases and J shed 4 bases, with 9 bases lying between them. CDR1 and CDR2 (germline): MDHEN, SYDVKM. The CDR3 has 13 amino acids. The CDR3 sequence: CASSFREGTEAFF. The CDR3 bases are TGTGCCAGCAGTTTCAGGGAGGGCACTGAAGCTTTCTTT. Variable domain in full (rest from reference TRBV28 and TRBJ1-1): DVKVTQSSRYLVKRTGEKVFLECVQDMDHENMFWYRQDPGLGLRLIYFSYDVKMKEKGDIPEGYSVSREKKERFSLILESASTNQTSMYLCASSFREGTEAFFGQGTRLTVV.

This clonotype was picked up a small number of times. The CDR3 sequence: CASSMSLGRFTYEQYF. Here the CDR3 DNA reads TGTGCCAGTAGTATGAGTCTGGGGAGGTTTACCTACGAGCAGTACTTC. The chain carries TRBV19 and TRBJ2-7, with a tentative D call TRBD2 (6 bases). V was pared by 3 bases and J by 2 bases, with 17 bases between. The CDR3 loop spans 16 amino acids. CDR1 and CDR2 from the germline V gene are LNHDA and SQIVND (reference sequence). Looking up the rest from reference TRBV19 and TRBJ2-7 gives the full variable domain: DGGITQSPKYLFRKEGQNVTLSCEQNLNHDAMYWYRQDPGQGLRLIYYSQIVNDFQKGDIAEGYSVSREKKESFPLTVTSAQKNPTAFYLCASSMSLGRFTYEQYFGPGTRLTVT.

The sample holds a few counts of this clonotype. The rearrangement links TRBV12-3 or TRBV12-4 to TRBJ2-5, with D hard to call. CDR3 length: 13 residues. Trimming removed 4 bases from V and 0 bases from J, with 6 bases in between. The CDR3 DNA reads TGTGCCAGCAGTTACCTAAACCAAGAGACCCAGTACTTC. It translates to CASSYLNQETQYF.

This clonotype was detected only a few times. CDR3 region: CASSLTGQSYGYTF. As DNA, the CDR3 is TGTGCCAGTAGTTTGACGGGACAGTCCTATGGCTACACCTTC. The rearrangement links TRBV19 to TRBJ1-2; the match to TRBD1 covers 7 bases. Germline values: CDR1 LNHDA, CDR2 SQIVND (reference sequence). V was clipped by 5 bases and J by 4 bases; unmatched bases: 7. The CDR3 contains 14 residues.

This clonotype came up many times. V gene TRBV6-1 combines with J gene TRBJ2-5; D is uncertain. The CDR3 is made up of 14 amino acids. Germline CDR1 and CDR2: MNHNS and SASEGT. V lost 6 bases to trimming and J lost 7 bases, with 18 bases between them. DNA of the CDR3: TGTGCCAGCAGCGAGGCGGTTCGTGGCGGGACCCAGTACTTC. Its protein is CASSEAVRGGTQYF.

V gene TRBV24-1 combines with J gene TRBJ2-5; the match to TRBD2 covers 13 bases. The V segment lost 0 bases and the J segment 2 bases; nucleotides outside the gene matches: 2. Germline V gene sequence: CDR1 KGHDR, CDR2 SFDVKD. The CDR3 has 17 residues. The CDR3 region is CATSDLGGLAGQETQYF. As DNA, the CDR3 is TGTGCCACCAGTGATTTGGGGGGACTAGCGGGACAAGAGACCCAGTACTTC.

There are many counts of this clonotype. This chain links TRBV20-1 with TRBJ2-7, with a tentative D call TRBD1 (6 bases). Germline-derived CDR1 and CDR2 are DFQATT and SNEGSKA (reference sequence). The CDR3 totals 13 residues. Trimming stripped 6 bases from V and 3 bases from J, with 15 bases between. In DNA, the CDR3 is TGCAGTGCCCATATGACAGGAAACTACGAGCAGTACTTC. Translation: CSAHMTGNYEQYF.

There are many counts of this clonotype. The chain combines TRBV30 with TRBJ1-5, with 7 bases fitting TRBD1. This CDR3 comprises 15 residues. Germline V gene sequence: CDR1 GTSNPN, CDR2 SVGIG (reference sequence). V shed 5 bases, J shed 0 bases, and the junction held 7 bases outside the gene matches. CDR3 nucleotide sequence: TGTGCCTGGGGGGCCGGGACAGCTAGCAATCAGCCCCAGCATTTT. It translates to CAWGAGTASNQPQHF.

In this sample, this clonotype turned up many times. This sequence joins TRBV3-1 and TRBJ1-3, with no clear D. From germline, CDR1 is LGHDT and CDR2 YNNKEL (reference sequence). This CDR3 comprises 12 residues. The V end lost 6 bases, the J end lost 7 bases, and 10 bases lay between the germline ends. DNA of the CDR3: TGTGCCAGCAGACTGGGAGCCAACACCATATATTTT. It codes for CASRLGANTIYF.

This clonotype was detected ten times or more. The J gene is TRBJ2-7, the V gene TRBV20-1; a possible D gene is TRBD2 (5 bases). The germline CDR1 and CDR2 sequences are DFQATT and SNEGSKA (reference sequence). V was pared by 6 bases and J by 1 base, with 10 bases between. The CDR3 contains 12 residues. CDR3 in amino acids: CSARRVSYEQYF. For the CDR3, the DNA is TGCAGTGCCCGGCGGGTTTCCTACGAGCAGTACTTC.

The chain employs TRBV13 and TRBJ2-1; 13 bases line up with TRBD2. Germline CDR1 reads PRHDT; CDR2 reads FYEKMQ (reference sequence). CDR3 size: 16 residues. Unmatched junction bases numbered 10, after V lost 5 bases and J lost 9 bases. The CDR3 sequence: CASSLEGLAGESEQFF. CDR3 in DNA: TGTGCCAGCAGCCTGGAAGGACTAGCGGGAGAGAGTGAGCAGTTCTTC.

CDR3 DNA sequence: TGCGCCAGCAGCTTGGGCGGGAGCTCCTACAATGAGCAGTACTTC. This encodes CASSLGGSSYNEQYF. The chain carries TRBV5-1 and TRBJ2-1; 7 bases are shared with TRBD2. The J call may be incorrect, as the DNA end agrees better with TRBJ2-7. Germline values: CDR1 SGHRS, CDR2 YFSETQ. This CDR3 contains 15 residues.

The V gene is TRBV6-2 or TRBV6-3, the J gene TRBJ2-2; 10 nucleotides match TRBD1. The CDR3 has 16 amino acids. Germline trimming cut 2 bases from V and 6 bases from J; bases unmatched to any gene: 6. From germline, CDR1 is MNHEY and CDR2 SVGEGT. The CDR3 protein is CASSYLGTGAPGELFF. Written as DNA, the CDR3 is TGTGCCAGCAGTTACCTGGGGACAGGGGCCCCCGGGGAGCTGTTTTTT.

This clonotype was picked up many times. The rearrangement links TRBV12-3 or TRBV12-4 to TRBJ2-7; 7 bases match TRBD2. J was trimmed by 3 bases and V by 5 bases; bases with no gene match: 7. The CDR3 sequence is 14 residues long. The chain's CDR3 is CASSGGGSHYEQYF. In nucleotides, the CDR3 is TGTGCCAGCAGTGGTGGCGGGAGCCACTACGAGCAGTACTTC.

This clonotype was recorded many times. The chain carries TRBV11-3 and TRBJ1-1; the match to TRBD1 covers 7 bases. Trimming cost V 5 bases and J 8 bases; bases outside gene matches: 14. This CDR3 comprises 15 residues. Germline lookup yields CDR1 SGHNT and CDR2 YENEEA. The CDR3 coding sequence is TGTGCCAGCAGCCACCAAACAGGGGTTCAAATGGAAGCTTTCTTT. Its translation: CASSHQTGVQMEAFF.

This clonotype was seen a handful of times. The rearrangement joins TRBV4-2 to TRBJ2-6, with a weak D call TRBD2 (6 bases). Per germline, CDR1 LGHNA and CDR2 YNFKEQ. There are 18 residues in the CDR3. Trimming removed 1 base at V and 3 bases at J, with 16 bases between. The CDR3 reads CASSQVGTPQGGANVLTF. CDR3 sequence (DNA): TGTGCCAGCAGCCAAGTCGGGACTCCCCAGGGTGGGGCCAACGTCCTGACTTTC.

A few counts support this clonotype. This chain connects TRBV19 to TRBJ2-7; possibly TRBD1 for D (5 bases). The length of the CDR3 is 15 residues. Deletions cut 1 base from V and 4 bases from J, with 14 bases between. CDR1 LNHDA and CDR2 SQIVND come from the germline V gene (reference sequence). The CDR3 spells CASSIVQTEWYEQYF. CDR3 in DNA: TGTGCCAGTAGTATAGTCCAGACAGAATGGTACGAGCAGTACTTC.

The V gene is TRBV9, the J gene TRBJ2-2; D gene unclear. V was clipped by 5 bases and J by 6 bases, with 5 bases between them. The germline V gene encodes CDR1 SGDLS and CDR2 YYNGEE. The CDR3 contains 11 residues. CDR3 in DNA: TGTGCCAGCAGTGCTTCCGGGGAGCTGTTTTTT. It codes for CASSASGELFF.

This clonotype was observed a handful of times. The gene calls are TRBV19 and TRBJ2-1, with a tentative D call TRBD2 (7 bases). V was shortened by 0 bases and J by 12 bases, with 12 bases between the two germline ends. The CDR3 contains 13 residues. Germline V gives CDR1 LNHDA, CDR2 SQIVND (reference sequence). The CDR3 nucleotides read TGTGCCAGTAGTATAGATCTAGGGGGGGGGCAGTTCTTC. Its translation: CASSIDLGGGQFF.

This clonotype was seen many times. The chain uses TRBV6-1 and TRBJ1-1, with 7 bases that match TRBD1. Unmatched junction bases numbered 3, after V lost 1 base and J lost 1 base. Germline V CDR1 and CDR2: MNHNS, SASEGT. The CDR3 is made up of 15 amino acids. CDR3 in amino acids: CASSEGDSWNTEAFF. The CDR3, as DNA: TGTGCCAGCAGTGAAGGGGACAGCTGGAACACTGAAGCTTTCTTT.

In this sample, this clonotype turned up a few times. The chain employs TRBV5-4 and TRBJ2-7; 11 bases are shared with TRBD1. The CDR3 totals 15 residues. V lost 4 bases, J lost 2 bases, and 5 bases stayed unmatched. The germline V gene encodes CDR1 SGHNT and CDR2 YYREEE (reference sequence). This chain's CDR3 is CASSPGTGGAYEQYF. For the CDR3, the DNA is TGTGCCAGCAGCCCAGGGACAGGGGGTGCCTACGAGCAGTACTTC.

This clonotype appeared a few times. The chain employs TRBV2 and TRBJ2-2; 7 nucleotides match TRBD2. In germline, CDR1 is SNHLY, CDR2 FYNNEI. The V segment lost 9 bases and the J segment 5 bases; nucleotides outside the gene matches: 3. The CDR3 is 12 amino acids. Here the CDR3 DNA reads TGTGCCAGGGGGGGGTCGACCGGGGAGCTGTTTTTT. Translated: CARGGSTGELFF.

This clonotype has ten or more counts. V gene TRBV5-6 combines with J gene TRBJ2-1; 11 nucleotides agree with TRBD2. V lost 3 bases and J lost 4; bases outside the gene matches: 6. Germline CDR1 SGHDT, CDR2 YYEEEE. The CDR3 loop spans 16 amino acids. CDR3 protein: CASSSQGTSGYNEQFF. As DNA, the CDR3 is TGTGCCAGCAGCTCACAGGGGACTAGCGGTTACAATGAGCAGTTCTTC. Using reference TRBV5-6 and TRBJ2-1 for the parts outside the CDR3, the full variable domain is DAGVTQSPTHLIKTRGQQVTLRCSPKSGHDTVSWYQQALGQGPQFIFQYYEEEERQRGNFPDRFSGHQFPNYSSELNVNALLLGDSALYLCASSSQGTSGYNEQFFGPGTRLTVL.

V and J are TRBV6-9 and TRBJ1-1; perhaps TRBD1 as D (5 bases). Trimming took off 3 bases at V and 11 bases at J, with 16 bases between the two ends. CDR1 is MNHGY, CDR2 SVAAGI, per germline. The CDR3 extends over 13 amino acids. This CDR3 reads CASSYGAGRSAFF. The CDR3 DNA reads TGTGCCAGCAGTTACGGGGCAGGGAGGTCCGCTTTCTTT.

This clonotype was detected ten times or more. The genes are TRBV11-3 and TRBJ2-7; D not resolved. With 5 bases removed from V and 5 bases from J, the gap between germline ends came to 4 bases. Germline CDR1 SGHNT, CDR2 YENEEA. The length of the CDR3 is 10 residues. CDR3 in amino acids: CASSVNEQYF. DNA for the CDR3: TGTGCCAGCAGCGTCAACGAGCAGTACTTC.